This TCR beta chain was recovered during a study of chronic HIV infection and antiretroviral therapy. V was shortened by 3 bases and J by 3 bases, with 6 bases between the two germline ends. The CDR3 is made up of 12 amino acids. Germline V gives CDR1 MDHEN, CDR2 SYDVKM. TCRdb reprocessed the 5' RACE reads with MiXCR, giving one entry per CDR3 protein. The sample has 40,000 to 60,000 distinct CDR3 sequences, approximately 19% seen once. V and J are TRBV28 and TRBJ2-7; D unresolved. This receptor was obtained from an adult who had HIV and had not received antiretroviral therapy, or was an uninfected healthy control (not recorded which). The specimen sequenced was peripheral blood. In nucleotides, the CDR3 is TGTGCCAGCAGTTTGACGCTCTACGAGCAGTACTTC. Residues: CASSLTLYEQYF.